What follows is one T cell receptor (beta chain) and its context. Its antigen target is currently unknown. Per-base quality was not reported, and no clone a single base away is much larger than it. The protocol used for the library was the immunoSEQ multiplex PCR assay. The source study handled its data this way. A statistical classification framework was developed to diagnose cytomegalovirus status using the catalog of TCR beta chain sequences. TCRdb mirrors the immuneACCESS table, restricted to in-frame sequences. Some clones are absent from its copies; in checked studies, under half trace to an unresolved V gene, and the reason for the others is unknown. Clonal size and the V and J genes are those of that table, whereas D and trimming came from the DNA. This sample lists some 140,000 clones; about 88% were detected once. The ten most abundant clones make up 20% to 25% of the sample. The CDR3 runs 15 amino acids, cysteine and phenylalanine included. Solely the CDR3 DNA is kept, with 45 bases framed from the first base. Germline trimming: 7 bases from V, 1 base from J; junction bases outside gene matches: 8. The germline V gene supplies CDR1 MDHEN and CDR2 SYDVKM.

This entry is derived from a study of cytomegalovirus exposure and HLA in healthy donors listed by TCRdb under 2017. Regarding the study in general: According to a later analysis, one platform produced both the 110 or so validation repertoires and the 620 or so repertoires of the first cohort. The study combined high-throughput TCR immunosequencing, statistical association of individual TCRs with disease status, and machine learning to predict cytomegalovirus infection status. The aim of the study was to test whether cataloging public T cell receptors could identify signatures of past pathogen exposure. Along with the roughly 610-subject first cohort, a separate validation cohort of over a hundred different subjects was used.

What the study reported, not specific to this receptor: While some public TCRs were present in many individuals, most TCR sequences turned up only very rarely across donors. Subsequent analysis determined that TCRs grouped into clusters in the first cohort also showed a tendency toward co-occurrence across the 120 validation repertoires, and approximately 93% of cluster scores exceeded 0. The classifier was reported to diagnose cytomegalovirus status with high specificity and sensitivity in both the original and validation cohorts. The study gave a list of 150 to 200 TCR beta chains associated with cytomegalovirus. It was suggested by the authors that the approach could potentially be generalized to other disease states and immunological phenotypes. A later analysis lacked HLA typing for the validation cohort, so it scored co-occurrence in that cohort across all 130 or so repertoires. A few of the identified cytomegalovirus-associated TCR beta chains were confirmed in vitro to be specific for cytomegalovirus antigens.

Separate from the approximately 730-subject first cohort, the validation cohort of 120 subjects was the group to which the donors belonged. This clonotype originated in a man aged 18 to 29 in good health and CMV-seropositive. The sample was PBMCs. The chain joins TRBV28 to TRBJ2-7, and TRBD1 matches 9 of the central bases. CDR3 loop: CASKLPGQGSYEQYF. The DNA is TGTGCCAGCAAGCTACCGGGACAGGGATCCTACGAGCAGTACTTC.